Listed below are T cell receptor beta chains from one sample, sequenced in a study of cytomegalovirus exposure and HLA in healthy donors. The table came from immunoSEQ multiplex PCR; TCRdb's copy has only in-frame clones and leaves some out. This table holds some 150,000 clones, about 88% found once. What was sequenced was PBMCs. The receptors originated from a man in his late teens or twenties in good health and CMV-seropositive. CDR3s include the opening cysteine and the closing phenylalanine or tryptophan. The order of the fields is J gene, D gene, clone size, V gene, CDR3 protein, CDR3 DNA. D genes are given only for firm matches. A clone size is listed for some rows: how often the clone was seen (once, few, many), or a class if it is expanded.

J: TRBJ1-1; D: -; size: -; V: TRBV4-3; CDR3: CASSQVTGVMNTEAFF; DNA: TGCGCCAGCAGCCAAGTTACCGGGGTAATGAACACTGAAGCTTTCTTT
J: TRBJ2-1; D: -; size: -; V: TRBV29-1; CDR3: CSLEGGRGEQFF; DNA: TGCAGCCTGGAGGGGGGGCGTGGTGAGCAGTTCTTC
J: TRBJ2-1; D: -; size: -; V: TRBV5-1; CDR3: CASSLVANEQFF; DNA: TGCGCCAGCAGCTTGGTAGCCAATGAGCAGTTCTTC
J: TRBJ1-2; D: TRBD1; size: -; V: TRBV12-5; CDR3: CASGLVSVGTGTGYTF; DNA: TGTGCTAGTGGTTTGGTAAGCGTAGGGACAGGGACTGGCTACACCTTC
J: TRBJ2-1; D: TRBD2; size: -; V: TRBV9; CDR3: CASSPPIAGGGEQFF; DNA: TGTGCCAGCAGCCCACCTATAGCGGGAGGGGGTGAGCAGTTCTTC
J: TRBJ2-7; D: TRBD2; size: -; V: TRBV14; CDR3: CASSPTSGRIYEQYF; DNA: TGTGCCAGCAGCCCGACTAGCGGGCGCATCTACGAGCAGTACTTC
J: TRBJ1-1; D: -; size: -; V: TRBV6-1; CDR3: CASSWPTVRNTEAFF; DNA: TGTGCCAGCAGTTGGCCGACAGTAAGGAACACTGAAGCTTTCTTT
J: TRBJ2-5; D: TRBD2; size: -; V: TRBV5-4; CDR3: CASSLKASGETQYF; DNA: TGTGCCAGCAGCTTGAAAGCTAGCGGGGAGACCCAGTACTTC
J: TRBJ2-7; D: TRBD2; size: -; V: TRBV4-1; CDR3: CASSQAGTSGKTYEQYF; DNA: TGCGCCAGCAGCCAAGCCGGGACTAGCGGAAAGACCTACGAGCAGTACTTC
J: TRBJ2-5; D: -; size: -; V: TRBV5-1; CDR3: CASSLESLQETQYF; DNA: TGCGCCAGCAGCTTGGAATCCTTACAAGAGACCCAGTACTTC
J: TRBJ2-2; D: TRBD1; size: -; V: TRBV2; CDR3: CASHYRGNTGELFF; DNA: TGTGCCAGCCACTACAGGGGAAACACCGGGGAGCTGTTTTTT
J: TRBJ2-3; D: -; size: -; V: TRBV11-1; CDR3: CASSRERASTDTQYF; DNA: TGTGCCAGCAGCCGGGAGCGCGCTAGCACAGATACGCAGTATTTT
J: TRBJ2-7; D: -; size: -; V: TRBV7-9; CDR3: CASSSEDGGTYEQYF; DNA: TGTGCCAGCAGCTCCGAGGATGGCGGGACTTACGAGCAGTACTTC
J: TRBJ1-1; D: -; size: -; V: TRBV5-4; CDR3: CASSEDSMNTEAFF; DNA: TGTGCCAGCAGCGAGGACAGTATGAACACTGAAGCTTTCTTT
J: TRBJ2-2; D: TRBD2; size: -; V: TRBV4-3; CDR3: CASSQDRGRDTGELFF; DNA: TGCGCCAGCAGCCAAGATCGGGGGAGGGACACCGGGGAGCTGTTTTTT
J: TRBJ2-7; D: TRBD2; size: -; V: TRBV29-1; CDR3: CSVGTSGTTPYEQYF; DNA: TGCAGCGTTGGGACTAGCGGGACAACACCCTACGAGCAGTACTTC
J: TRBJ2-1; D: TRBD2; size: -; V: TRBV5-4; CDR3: CASSTGTSGTYNEQFF; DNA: TGTGCCAGCAGCACCGGGACTAGCGGAACCTACAATGAGCAGTTCTTC
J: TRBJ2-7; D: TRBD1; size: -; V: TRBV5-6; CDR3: CASSFYTGVGSYEQYF; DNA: TGTGCCAGCAGCTTTTACACAGGGGTAGGCTCCTACGAGCAGTACTTC
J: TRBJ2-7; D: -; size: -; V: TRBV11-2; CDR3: CASSLGLYEQYF; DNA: TGTGCCAGCAGCCTGGGCCTCTACGAGCAGTACTTC
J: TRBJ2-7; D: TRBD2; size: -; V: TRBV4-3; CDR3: CASSRSILAGGYEQYF; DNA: TGCGCCAGCAGCCGATCTATTCTAGCGGGAGGGTACGAGCAGTACTTC
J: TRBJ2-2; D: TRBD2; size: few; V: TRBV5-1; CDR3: CASSLAGGNTGELFF; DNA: TGCGCCAGCAGCTTGGCGGGGGGGAACACCGGGGAGCTGTTTTTT
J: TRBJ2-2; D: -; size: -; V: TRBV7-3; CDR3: CASRSPGVNTGELFF; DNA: TGTGCCAGCAGGTCCCCGGGGGTGAACACCGGGGAGCTGTTTTTT